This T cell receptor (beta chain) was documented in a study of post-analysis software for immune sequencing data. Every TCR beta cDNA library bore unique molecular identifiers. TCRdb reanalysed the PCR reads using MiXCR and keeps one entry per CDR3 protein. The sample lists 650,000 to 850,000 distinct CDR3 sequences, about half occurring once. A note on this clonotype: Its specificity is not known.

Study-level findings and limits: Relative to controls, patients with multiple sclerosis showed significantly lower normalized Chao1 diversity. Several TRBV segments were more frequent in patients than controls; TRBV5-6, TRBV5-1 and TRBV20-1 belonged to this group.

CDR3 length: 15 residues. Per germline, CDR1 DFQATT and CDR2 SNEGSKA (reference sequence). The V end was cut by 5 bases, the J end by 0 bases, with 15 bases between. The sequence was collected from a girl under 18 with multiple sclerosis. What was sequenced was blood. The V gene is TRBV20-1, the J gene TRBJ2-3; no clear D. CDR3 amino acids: CSAQAVGGSTDTQYF. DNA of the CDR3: TGCAGTGCTCAGGCAGTTGGCGGTAGCACAGATACGCAGTATTTT.